The source of this T cell receptor (beta chain) is a study of T cells in Graves' hyperthyroidism and ophthalmopathy. Overall study findings and caveats: Among clonotypes expanded in thyroid above 0.001, most were also found in blood.

Points on this clonotype: Its matching antigen is unknown.

Amplification targeted TCR beta CDR3 regions from RNA transcripts. First-round RT-PCR targeting the TCR CDR3 was performed with the HTBI primer set. TCRdb recomputed calls from the multiplex PCR reads with MiXCR, one row per CDR3 protein. The sample has roughly 500,000 distinct CDR3 sequences, 20% to 25% seen once. Germline CDR1 and CDR2: SEHNR and FQNEAQ (reference sequence). The CDR3 contains 12 residues. Between the trimmed V and J ends, which lost 4 bases and 7 bases, there was a span of 8 bases. Material: blood. V usage is TRBV7-9 and J usage is TRBJ2-1; no firm D call. The clonotype comes from a woman in her sixties or seventies with Graves' ophthalmopathy. The CDR3: CASSYAENEQFF. For the CDR3, the DNA is TGTGCCAGCAGCTACGCCGAGAATGAGCAGTTCTTC.